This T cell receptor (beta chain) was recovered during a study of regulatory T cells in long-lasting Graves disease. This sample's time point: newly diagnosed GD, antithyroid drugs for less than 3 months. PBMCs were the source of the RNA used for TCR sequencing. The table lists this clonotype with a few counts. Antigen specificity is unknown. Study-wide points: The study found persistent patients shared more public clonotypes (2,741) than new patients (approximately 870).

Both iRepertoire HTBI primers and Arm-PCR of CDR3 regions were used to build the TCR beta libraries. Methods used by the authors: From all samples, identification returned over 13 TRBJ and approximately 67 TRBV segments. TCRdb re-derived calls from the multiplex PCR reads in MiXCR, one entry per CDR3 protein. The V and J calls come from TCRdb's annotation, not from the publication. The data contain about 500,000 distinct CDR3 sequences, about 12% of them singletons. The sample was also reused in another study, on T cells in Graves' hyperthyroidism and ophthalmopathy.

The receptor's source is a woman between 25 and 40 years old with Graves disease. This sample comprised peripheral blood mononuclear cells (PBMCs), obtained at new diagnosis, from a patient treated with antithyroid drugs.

In DNA form, the CDR3 reads TGTGCCAGTAGACTAGCGGGAGCGTACACCGGGGAGCTGTTTTTT. Translation gives CASRLAGAYTGELFF. The chain joins TRBV7-2 to TRBJ2-2; 12 bases align to TRBD2. CDR1 and CDR2 from the germline V gene are SGHTA and FQGNSA. This CDR3 is 15 amino acids long. V dropped 9 bases and J dropped 3; count of bases not matched to a gene: 5.